Below are 19 T cell receptor beta chains sequenced from a single sample in a study of radiation and T cells in renal cell carcinoma. Sequencing used immunoSEQ multiplex PCR; TCRdb keeps in-frame clones, though not all of them. Seen here are some 120,000 clones, 88% observed once, and the top ten hold 5.8%. Specified time point: blood 2 weeks post-SBRT. Treatment of the sample: 15 Gy SBRT to primary tumor, nephrectomy 4 weeks later. The specimen comprised blood, sampled from a patient whose treatment included radiotherapy and nephrectomy. The receptors shown here come from a woman aged 70-85 years with renal cell carcinoma.

The V and J genes are TRBV5-3 and TRBJ2-7, with D unresolved. TRBV5-3 falls under the ORF class, with uncertain function. Between the trimmed V and J ends, which lost 4 bases and 6 bases, there was a span of 17 bases. The CDR3 runs to 14 residues. The chain's CDR3 is CARSPQLPYVEQYF. Here the CDR3 DNA reads TGTGCCAGAAGCCCTCAACTACCCTACGTCGAGCAGTACTTC.

The gene calls are TRBV6-6 and TRBJ2-1, with 7 bases that match TRBD2. Germline CDR1 is MNHNY and CDR2 is SVGAGI (reference sequence). The CDR3 length is 15 residues. V shed 2 bases, J shed 9 bases, and the junction held 10 bases outside the gene matches. The DNA of the CDR3 is TGTGCCAGCAGTTACGGGGGGGTAAGTGTGGTTGAGCAGTTCTTC. This translates into CASSYGGVSVVEQFF.

CDR3 protein: CASRADRVANEKLFF. DNA of the CDR3: TGTGCCAGCAGGGCCGACAGGGTAGCTAATGAAAAACTGTTTTTT. This chain connects TRBV6-1 to TRBJ1-4; 7 bases are shared with TRBD1. V trimming: 6 bases; J trimming: 3 bases; junction bases outside the gene matches: 7. The CDR3 is 15 amino acids. Germline V gene sequence: CDR1 MNHNS, CDR2 SASEGT.

The chain recombines TRBV7-6 with TRBJ2-2, with 8 bases identical to TRBD2. CDR3 length equals 16 residues. V lost 1 base to trimming and J lost 2 bases; unmatched junction nucleotides: 3. Germline V CDR1 and CDR2: SGHVS, FNYEAQ. The CDR3 nucleotides are TGTGCCAGCAGCTTAGGGGCGGGGGGTAACACCGGGGAGCTGTTTTTT. Translated, it gives CASSLGAGGNTGELFF.

The chain combines TRBV4-3 with TRBJ2-1, with D perhaps TRBD2 (6 bases). The CDR3 is made up of 16 amino acids. Trimming cost V 0 bases and J 1 base, with 10 bases left between them. Germline assignment: CDR1 LGHNA and CDR2 YSLEER. CDR3 coding DNA: TGCGCCAGCAGCCAAGAGGGCGGGGTTTCCTACAATGAGCAGTTCTTC. Protein sequence: CASSQEGGVSYNEQFF.

The V and J genes are TRBV19 and TRBJ2-7; D uncertain. The V and J ends lost 3 bases and 4 bases respectively, with 16 bases between them. The CDR3 length is 15 residues. Germline V gene lookup returns CDR1 LNHDA and CDR2 SQIVND (reference sequence). For the CDR3, the DNA is TGTGCCAGTAGTATCTCCCCCCGATACATGTACGAGCAGTACTTC. It specifies CASSISPRYMYEQYF. The whole variable domain, filled in from reference TRBV19 and TRBJ2-7, reads DGGITQSPKYLFRKEGQNVTLSCEQNLNHDAMYWYRQDPGQGLRLIYYSQIVNDFQKGDIAEGYSVSREKKESFPLTVTSAQKNPTAFYLCASSISPRYMYEQYFGPGTRLTVT.

The CDR3 here is CASRADFQETEKLFF. The DNA for the CDR3 is TGTGCCAGCAGGGCGGATTTCCAGGAGACTGAAAAACTGTTTTTT. The chain links TRBV5-5 to TRBJ1-4; D remains ambiguous. The CDR3 is made up of 15 amino acids. Germline V gene data show CDR1 as SGHKS and CDR2 as YYEKEE (reference sequence). The V and J ends lost 5 bases and 7 bases respectively, with 18 bases between them.

The gene calls are TRBV6-6 and TRBJ1-1; the D is unclear. V lost 0 bases and J lost 0, with 8 bases in between. The V gene's germline CDR1 is MNHNY and CDR2 SVGAGI (reference sequence). This CDR3 comprises 15 residues. The CDR3 reads CASSYSRRLNTEAFF. The DNA for the CDR3 is TGTGCCAGCAGTTACTCGCGACGACTGAACACTGAAGCTTTCTTT.

This clone was detected only once. V is TRBV7-2 and J is TRBJ2-5, with D tentatively TRBD2 (6 bases). The CDR3 length is 16 residues. Germline-derived CDR1 and CDR2 are SGHTA and FQGNSA. V was clipped by 1 base and J by 5 bases, with 17 bases between them. CDR3 sequence (DNA): TGTGCCAGCAGCTTAGGGGTTGGGGGGAAGATGGAGACCCAGTACTTC. Translation gives CASSLGVGGKMETQYF.

The chain joins TRBV5-1 to TRBJ1-4; tentatively, D is TRBD1 (5 bases). From germline, CDR1 is SGHRS and CDR2 YFSETQ. Deletions cut 3 bases from V and 7 bases from J, with 13 bases between. This CDR3 region has 14 residues. In nucleotides, the CDR3 is TGCGCCAGCAGCTCAGGGTTGGGGGGTGAAAAACTGTTTTTT. This encodes CASSSGLGGEKLFF.

V usage is TRBV6-5 and J usage is TRBJ2-7, with D tentatively TRBD2 (6 bases). Germline V gives CDR1 MNHEY, CDR2 SVGAGI. The CDR3 is made up of 13 amino acids. The germline V and J ends were trimmed by 0 bases and 6 bases, with 9 bases remaining between them. This CDR3 is CASSYSMGGEQYF. The CDR3 nucleotides are TGTGCCAGCAGTTACTCGATGGGGGGCGAGCAGTACTTC.

The chain links TRBV28 to TRBJ2-7; no firm D call. The CDR3 spans 12 residues. The V gene's germline CDR1 is MDHEN and CDR2 SYDVKM. Trimming took off 3 bases at V and 1 base at J, with 4 bases between the two ends. The CDR3 bases are TGTGCCAGCAGTTTGGGGTCCTACGAGCAGTACTTC. Translation gives CASSLGSYEQYF.

For the CDR3, the DNA is TGTGCCGGAAACCCCGGGGATAGCTCCTACGAGCAGTACTTC. As protein: CAGNPGDSSYEQYF. The chain joins TRBV2 to TRBJ2-7; possibly TRBD2 for D (5 bases). The CDR3 is made up of 14 amino acids. Germline V gene data show CDR1 as SNHLY and CDR2 as FYNNEI. Trimming took 11 bases from V and 0 from J, leaving 17 bases between them. The full variable domain, its missing parts supplied by reference TRBV2 and TRBJ2-7, is EPEVTQTPSHQVTQMGQEVILRCVPISNHLYFYWYRQILGQKVEFLVSFYNNEISEKSEIFDDQFSVERPDGSNFTLKIRSTKLEDSAMYFCAGNPGDSSYEQYFGPGTRLTVT.

This clone turned up a few times. The J gene is TRBJ1-2, the V gene TRBV4-3; the D is unclear. Trimming pared 3 bases from V and 4 bases from J, leaving 12 bases between. The germline CDR1 and CDR2 sequences are LGHNA and YSLEER. This CDR3 has 14 residues. The CDR3 sequence is CASSQLLLSYGYTF. The CDR3 DNA is TGCGCCAGCAGCCAGCTCTTACTGTCCTATGGCTACACCTTC.

A few counts support this clone. V gene TRBV29-1 combines with J gene TRBJ2-3; possibly TRBD1 for D (6 bases). Trimming removed 4 bases at V and 1 base at J, with 12 bases between. Germline V CDR1 and CDR2: SQVTM, ANQGSEA. The CDR3 totals 14 residues. CDR3: CSVVGGSRTDTQYF. CDR3 DNA sequence: TGCAGCGTTGTTGGGGGCTCCCGCACAGATACGCAGTATTTT.

To note about this clone: The junction differs from germline at one of its ends, possibly a read error. The chain has TRBV7-7 and TRBJ2-7; the match to TRBD1 covers 9 bases. CDR1 SSHAT and CDR2 FNYEAQ come from the germline V gene (reference sequence). The CDR3 contains 18 residues. Here the CDR3 reads CASSLADLRDRDSYEQYF. For the CDR3, the DNA is TGTGCTAGCAGCTTAGCTGACCTCCGGGACAGGGACTCCTACGAGCAGTACTTC.

The chain carries TRBV5-5 and TRBJ1-5, with 9 positions matching TRBD1. The CDR3 loop spans 16 amino acids. The germline V gene encodes CDR1 SGHKS and CDR2 YYEKEE (reference sequence). Unmatched junction bases numbered 10, after V lost 5 bases and J lost 4 bases. CDR3 sequence: CASRTGGEERNQPQHF. CDR3 DNA: TGTGCCAGCAGGACAGGGGGGGAGGAGAGAAATCAGCCCCAGCATTTT.

This sequence joins TRBV7-6 and TRBJ2-5; D is ambiguous. V was shortened by 5 bases and J by 4 bases, with 11 bases between the two germline ends. CDR1 SGHVS and CDR2 FNYEAQ come from the germline V gene. CDR3 size: 13 residues. As DNA, the CDR3 is TGTGCCAGCAGCGATAGGGTCGCAGAGACCCAGTACTTC. Protein: CASSDRVAETQYF.

This chain links TRBV4-3 with TRBJ2-3; D unclear. V gave up 1 base and J gave up 0 bases, with 5 bases separating them. The germline V gene has CDR1 LGHNA and CDR2 YSLEER. The CDR3 has 14 amino acids. Here the CDR3 reads CASSQGSSTDTQYF. For the CDR3, the DNA is TGCGCCAGCAGCCAAGGAAGTAGCACAGATACGCAGTATTTT.